This is a list of T cell receptor beta chains from one sample in a study of CD8 T cells in ankylosing spondylitis. Each CDR3 protein is one row after TCRdb ran MiXCR on the 5' RACE reads. The table lists some 7,000 distinct CDR3 sequences, approximately 3% of them singletons, with 37% in the top ten. Sequencing used blood, either unsorted or a sorted T cell fraction (not recorded which). These receptors were obtained from a female donor with ankylosing spondylitis or in good health (not recorded which). Both conserved end residues are trimmed from each CDR3. Clone size is given as once, few, many or a size class.

cdr3_aa	clone_size	v_call	j_call
ASSSDGSYEQY	many	TRBV9	TRBJ2-7
ASSAGSLDEQF	many	TRBV9	TRBJ2-1
ASSVERGEWADTQY	many	TRBV9	TRBJ2-3
ASSVWGPGNTIY	many	TRBV9	TRBJ1-3
ASSLPGDTQY	few	TRBV6-1	TRBJ2-3
ASSVGGGSEAF	many	TRBV9	TRBJ1-1
ASSVSQINSPLH	many	TRBV9	TRBJ1-6
ASSVDGRTDTQY	many	TRBV9	TRBJ2-3
ASSVNPTGGIEAF	medium-sized	TRBV9	TRBJ1-1
ASSTHPDRGDTEAF	medium-sized	TRBV9	TRBJ1-1
ASDSGGQYNEQF	many	TRBV9	TRBJ2-1
ASSAGGDFNEQF	many	TRBV9	TRBJ2-1
ASSVGGGNTGELF	hyperexpanded	TRBV9	TRBJ2-2
ASSAGAGAGNIQY	many	TRBV9	TRBJ2-4
ASSPGDTEAF	many	TRBV9	TRBJ1-1
ASSGDFSWDGYT	many	TRBV9	TRBJ1-2
ASSGGQGFSYEQY	many	TRBV9	TRBJ2-7
ASSGVSSGNTIY	many	TRBV9	TRBJ1-3
ASSVADGTGGEQY	medium-sized	TRBV9	TRBJ2-7
ASSAGLAGDFYEQY	many	TRBV9	TRBJ2-7
ANSGGTDTYGYT	few	TRBV9	TRBJ1-2
ASSVTSGVSYEQY	many	TRBV9	TRBJ2-7
ASLSPEDGYT	many	TRBV9	TRBJ1-2
ASSVPEASGGAVGELF	many	TRBV9	TRBJ2-2